The text below deals with one TCR beta chain. This sample is part of a study of PD-1 blockade in classical Hodgkin lymphoma. Time point described: newly diagnosed, previously untreated cHL patient sample. Germline V CDR1 and CDR2: MNHEY, SMNVEV (reference sequence). The V segment lost 4 bases and the J segment 2 bases; nucleotides outside the gene matches: 6. The CDR3 runs to 15 residues. The protocol was immunoSEQ multiplex PCR, while the TCRdb copy is restricted to in-frame clones and leaves out a portion. Of 70,000 or so clones in the sample, about 94% were seen once. The sample comprised peripheral blood mononuclear cells (PBMCs). The source of this sequence is a human donor with classical Hodgkin lymphoma. The chain has TRBV27 and TRBJ2-7, with 9 nucleotides matching TRBD2. CDR3 loop: CASSSSGGPTYEQYF. The DNA for the CDR3 is TGTGCCAGCAGTTCAAGCGGGGGGCCAACCTACGAGCAGTACTTC.